A selection of T cell receptor beta chains follows, all from one sample in a study of technical replicates of blood from several donors. Measured with immunoSEQ multiplex PCR; TCRdb has only the in-frame clones, and not every one. Of 75,000 to 95,000 clones listed, about 88% are singletons. Sample: T cells isolated from PBMCs. These receptors were taken from a human donor in good health. Each CDR3 is given with its conserved first and last residue. The D gene is left open where the match is weak. The size entry is marked missing in some rows and otherwise reads once, few, many or a size class.

- | TRBJ2-5 | - | TRBV30 | 15 | CAWRPVGGILETQYF | TGTGCCTGGAGACCAGTGGGGGGTATATTAGAGACCCAGTACTTC
TRBD1 | TRBJ1-2 | - | TRBV2 | 12 | CASEQGAQGYTF | TGTGCCAGTGAACAGGGGGCTCAGGGCTACACCTTC
TRBD2 | TRBJ2-5 | - | TRBV2 | 16 | CASGPSGRWGQETQYF | TGTGCCAGCGGGCCTAGCGGGAGGTGGGGGCAAGAGACCCAGTACTTC
- | TRBJ2-1 | - | TRBV21-1 | 16 | CASYLCAGPPYNEQFF | -
- | TRBJ2-3 | - | TRBV7-2 | 13 | CASSLGSGVTQYF | TGTGCCAGCAGCTTAGGGAGCGGAGTTACGCAGTATTTT
- | TRBJ1-3 | - | TRBV10-3 | 17 | CAITQTGKQLSGNTIYF | TGTGCCATCACCCAAACAGGGAAGCAACTCTCTGGAAACACCATATATTTT
- | TRBJ1-3 | - | TRBV6-6 | 15 | CASSYGRGLENTIYF | TGTGCCAGCAGTTACGGCAGGGGCCTCGAAAACACCATATATTTT
- | TRBJ2-3 | - | TRBV5-1 | 15 | CASSTDSSLPDTQYF | TGCGCCAGCAGCACAGACAGTTCTTTGCCAGATACGCAGTATTTT
- | TRBJ1-1 | - | TRBV7-9 | 13 | CASRNTGNTEAFF | TGTGCCAGTCGGAATACGGGAAACACTGAAGCTTTCTTT
- | TRBJ2-5 | once | TRBV4-1 | 16 | CASSQDREGLGETQYF | TGCGCCAGCAGCCAAGATCGTGAGGGCTTAGGGGAGACCCAGTACTTC
TRBD2 | TRBJ2-1 | - | TRBV11-2 | 13 | CASSSLDYTGGFF | TGTGCCAGCAGCTCCCTGGACTACACGGGGGGGTTCTTC
- | TRBJ1-1 | - | TRBV28 | 15 | CASSSRPRGRTEAFF | TGTGCCAGCAGTTCTCGACCGAGAGGGCGAACTGAAGCTTTCTTT
- | TRBJ1-1 | - | TRBV9 | 12 | CASSALNGEAFF | TGTGCCAGCAGCGCACTTAACGGTGAAGCTTTCTTT
TRBD1 | TRBJ1-1 | - | TRBV9 | 15 | CASSVTGAEDTEAFF | TGTGCCAGCAGCGTAACAGGGGCGGAGGACACTGAAGCTTTCTTT
- | TRBJ2-7 | - | TRBV28 | 16 | CASRDKRWRVSYEQYF | TGTGCCAGCAGAGACAAACGTTGGCGGGTATCCTACGAGCAGTACTTC
TRBD2 | TRBJ2-3 | - | TRBV7-2 | 16 | CASSSRAGEVTDTQYF | TGTGCCAGCAGCTCGAGAGCGGGAGAGGTCACAGATACGCAGTATTTT
TRBD2 | TRBJ2-7 | - | TRBV11-1 | 16 | CASSPERGLLPYEQYF | TGTGCCAGCAGCCCAGAGCGGGGTCTTCTACCCTACGAGCAGTACTTC
TRBD1 | TRBJ2-1 | - | TRBV25-1 | 13 | CASRQGTWNEQFF | TGTGCCAGCAGACAGGGGACGTGGAATGAGCAGTTCTTC
- | TRBJ2-7 | - | TRBV30 | 11 | CAWSIGYEQYF | TGTGCCTGGAGTATCGGGTACGAGCAGTACTTC